This record concerns one T cell receptor (beta chain) sequence. What it binds is not known. Specified time point: pre-treatment sample, taken before nivolumab and TIL therapy. Pleural nodules or supraclavicular lymph nodes made up most of the excised metastases sampled. Adults with stage 4 NSCLC were enrolled in a phase I trial. The ends lost 6 bases at V and 4 bases at J; junction bases unmatched: 7. CDR3 size: 15 residues. Looked up from germline, CDR1 is SGHNT and CDR2 is YYREEE (reference sequence). The data were taken from a study of TIL therapy for anti-PD-1-resistant metastatic lung cancer. This was the immunoSEQ v3 assay. Profiling relied on immunoSEQ multiplex PCR, and the TCRdb table lists in-frame clones only, not all of them. Counted here are about 100,000 clones, just over 65% occurring once; the ten biggest clones make up about 10%. Study results and caveats: Compared with baseline intratumoral T cells, expanded TIL cultures were more clonal and less diverse (around 5.9% vs 31%).

The TCR originated in a person aged 25-80 years with non-small cell lung cancer. Sample: tumor tissue, taken at baseline. The chain uses TRBV5-4 and TRBJ1-6, with 7 positions matching TRBD1. The chain's CDR3 is CASKKGTDYNSPLHF. Here the CDR3 DNA reads TGTGCCAGCAAAAAGGGGACAGATTATAATTCACCCCTCCACTTT.